This entry lists 32 T cell receptor beta chains sequenced from one sample in a study of CD8 T cells in ankylosing spondylitis. TCRdb independently ran MiXCR on the 5' RACE reads; one entry per CDR3 protein. The sample has 200,000 to 250,000 distinct CDR3 sequences, roughly a tenth seen once. Source material: blood, either unsorted or a sorted T cell fraction (not recorded which). The receptors originated from a male donor with ankylosing spondylitis or in good health (not recorded which).

This clonotype was picked up many times. The chain carries TRBV14 and TRBJ2-3, with D tentatively TRBD1 (5 bases). The CDR3 has 12 residues. Germline V gene sequence: CDR1 SGHDN, CDR2 FVKESK. V gave up 5 bases and J gave up 9 bases, with 12 bases separating them. CDR3 in amino acids: CASSTGFYTQYF. The CDR3 region has the DNA TGTGCCAGCAGCACAGGCTTTTACACGCAGTATTTT.

This clonotype was counted ten times or more. The J gene is TRBJ2-7, the V gene TRBV2; D is undetermined. Germline values: CDR1 SNHLY, CDR2 FYNNEI. Trimming pared 4 bases from V and 2 bases from J, leaving 9 bases between. The CDR3 runs to 13 residues. Here the CDR3 DNA reads TGTGCCAGCAGTGTCTACAGAGCCTACGAGCAGTACTTC. Translating it yields CASSVYRAYEQYF.

Only a few counts were recorded for this clonotype. The chain employs TRBV28 and TRBJ2-7; no definite D call. Germline CDR1 is MDHEN and CDR2 is SYDVKM. The CDR3 consists of 14 residues. V dropped 5 bases and J dropped 0 bases, with 11 bases sitting between them. The CDR3 sequence: CASSDRPYSYEQYF. In DNA form, the CDR3 reads TGTGCCAGCAGTGACCGACCGTACTCCTACGAGCAGTACTTC.

This clonotype was observed a handful of times. This chain links TRBV28 with TRBJ2-5; 10 nucleotides match TRBD1. V shed 0 bases and J 2 bases; nucleotides not matched to a gene: 3. Germline CDR1 reads MDHEN; CDR2 reads SYDVKM. The CDR3 spans 16 residues. CDR3 coding DNA: TGTGCCAGCAGTTTATGGAGACAGGGGGCTCAAGAGACCCAGTACTTC. Amino acid sequence: CASSLWRQGAQETQYF. Full variable domain (outside the CDR3, taken from reference TRBV28 and TRBJ2-5): DVKVTQSSRYLVKRTGEKVFLECVQDMDHENMFWYRQDPGLGLRLIYFSYDVKMKEKGDIPEGYSVSREKKERFSLILESASTNQTSMYLCASSLWRQGAQETQYFGPGTRLLVL.

In its sample, this clonotype was seen many times. The chain couples TRBV5-1 to TRBJ1-2; 7 bases align to TRBD1. The V gene end was trimmed by 0 bases and the J gene end by 6 bases; junction bases not matched to a gene: 5. CDR3 size: 14 residues. Looked up from germline, CDR1 is SGHRS and CDR2 is YFSETQ. CDR3 sequence: CASSLVEGGHGYTF. As DNA, the CDR3 is TGCGCCAGCAGCTTGGTCGAAGGGGGCCATGGCTACACCTTC.

This rearrangement joins TRBV27 to TRBJ1-5; D ambiguous. This CDR3 comprises 14 residues. Trimming stripped 7 bases from V and 9 bases from J, with 19 bases between. In germline, CDR1 is MNHEY, CDR2 SMNVEV (reference sequence). The CDR3 nucleotides read TGTGCCAGCATCCCCACGGCTGGAGGTGGGCCCCAGCATTTT. Translated: CASIPTAGGGPQHF.

This clonotype was seen many times. This chain links TRBV28 with TRBJ2-1; 12 bases fit TRBD2. CDR3 length: 15 residues. V dropped 4 bases and J dropped 9; count of bases not matched to a gene: 7. The germline V gene has CDR1 MDHEN and CDR2 SYDVKM. CDR3 region: CASSSLAGGTGEQFF. The CDR3 coding sequence is TGTGCCAGCAGTTCCCTAGCGGGGGGGACCGGTGAGCAGTTCTTC.

The chain carries TRBV7-2 and TRBJ2-3; D uncertain. In germline, CDR1 is SGHTA, CDR2 FQGNSA. V was pared by 1 base and J by 6 bases, with 8 bases between. CDR3 length: 13 amino acids. The CDR3 loop is CASSLGRSDTQYF. The CDR3 coding sequence is TGTGCCAGCAGCTTAGGCCGGTCGGATACGCAGTATTTT.

This clonotype was recorded many times. The chain uses TRBV20-1 and TRBJ2-1, with D possibly matching TRBD2 (7 bases). V was pared by 5 bases and J by 4 bases, with 15 bases between. CDR1 and CDR2 from the germline V gene are DFQATT and SNEGSKA (reference sequence). The CDR3 length is 14 residues. In nucleotides, the CDR3 is TGCAGTGCTCCTACGGGGGGCCGGTACAATGAGCAGTTCTTC. Its protein product is CSAPTGGRYNEQFF.

The V and J genes are TRBV5-1 and TRBJ2-3, with D unclear. The V and J ends lost 3 bases and 2 bases respectively, with 16 bases between them. The CDR3 extends over 16 amino acids. Looked up from germline, CDR1 is SGHRS and CDR2 is YFSETQ. The CDR3 sequence: CASSSHSQPYTDTQYF. The CDR3 region has the DNA TGCGCCAGCAGCTCCCATTCTCAACCTTACACAGATACGCAGTATTTT.

The table lists this clonotype with many counts. This chain uses TRBV6-5 with TRBJ2-5; a weak D match, TRBD2 (7 bases). From germline, CDR1 is MNHEY and CDR2 SVGAGI. The CDR3 is 14 amino acids. The V and J ends lost 2 bases and 5 bases respectively, with 12 bases between them. The CDR3: CASSYGGAEETQYF. Written as DNA, the CDR3 is TGTGCCAGCAGTTACGGGGGGGCGGAGGAGACCCAGTACTTC.

This clonotype showed up many times. The rearrangement uses TRBV5-4 and TRBJ2-2; maybe TRBD1 (6 bases). The length of the CDR3 is 16 residues. Germline CDR1 reads SGHNT; CDR2 reads YYREEE (reference sequence). V was shortened by 5 bases and J by 4 bases, with 18 bases between the two germline ends. CDR3 coding DNA: TGTGCCAGCAGTACCCCGGGACACACCGTCACCGGGGAGCTGTTTTTT. Its protein is CASSTPGHTVTGELFF.

This clonotype was seen a handful of times. The rearrangement links TRBV5-1 to TRBJ2-2, with 12 bases matching TRBD2. This CDR3 has 19 amino acids. The germline CDR1 and CDR2 sequences are SGHRS and YFSETQ. The V and J ends lost 0 bases and 4 bases, in that order; junction bases with no gene match: 10. The CDR3 region is CASSLVPSGGASPTGELFF. CDR3 coding DNA: TGCGCCAGCAGCTTGGTCCCTAGCGGGGGGGCAAGCCCCACCGGGGAGCTGTTTTTT.

This clonotype was detected many times. V is TRBV27 and J is TRBJ2-1, with 13 bases identical to TRBD2. The CDR3 consists of 15 residues. The V and J ends lost 5 bases and 5 bases, in that order; junction bases with no gene match: 3. Germline V gene lookup returns CDR1 MNHEY and CDR2 SMNVEV (reference sequence). CDR3 bases: TGTGCCAGCAGTCCCGGGACTAGCGGGAACAATGAGCAGTTCTTC. It translates to CASSPGTSGNNEQFF.

This clonotype was detected many times. The rearrangement uses TRBV5-1 and TRBJ2-5; D possibly corresponds to TRBD1 (5 bases). Between the trimmed V and J ends, which lost 0 bases and 5 bases, there was a span of 20 bases. The germline gives CDR1 SGHRS, CDR2 YFSETQ. The CDR3 is made up of 17 amino acids. The CDR3 DNA reads TGCGCCAGCAGCTTGGAAGCGAGCAGGGCGGTTCCGGAGACCCAGTACTTC. This sequence encodes CASSLEASRAVPETQYF.

The genes are TRBV2 and TRBJ2-2, with a possible D match to TRBD1 (6 bases). The CDR3 loop spans 15 amino acids. V was clipped by 1 base and J by 1 base, with 7 bases between them. CDR1 is SNHLY and CDR2 is FYNNEI in the germline V gene. The CDR3 DNA is TGTGCCAGCAGTGAAGACAGGGTGAACACCGGGGAGCTGTTTTTT. It translates to CASSEDRVNTGELFF.

This clonotype was observed many times. The chain carries TRBV29-1 and TRBJ2-3; D perhaps matches TRBD2 (6 bases). This CDR3 comprises 15 residues. Germline V gene lookup returns CDR1 SQVTM and CDR2 ANQGSEA. Deletions cut 1 base from V and 6 bases from J, with 17 bases between. CDR3 sequence: CSVEGGERWTDTQYF. The CDR3 DNA sequence: TGCAGCGTTGAAGGGGGGGAGAGGTGGACGGATACGCAGTATTTT.

At least ten counts were recorded for this clonotype. The V gene is TRBV2, the J gene TRBJ2-1; D might be TRBD1 (6 bases). Trimming left V 6 bases short and J 3 bases short, with 9 bases between. Germline V CDR1 and CDR2: SNHLY, FYNNEI. CDR3 size: 13 residues. CDR3 nucleotide sequence: TGTGCCAGCAGCGAGGGGGACTACAATGAGCAGTTCTTC. Translated: CASSEGDYNEQFF.

The chain uses TRBV6-5 and TRBJ1-2, with 7 bases matching TRBD1. CDR3 length: 15 residues. V dropped 4 bases and J dropped 9; count of bases not matched to a gene: 14. Per the germline V gene, CDR1 is MNHEY and CDR2 is SVGAGI. The CDR3 loop is CASSLGDRAGASYTF. In nucleotides, the CDR3 is TGTGCCAGCAGTTTGGGAGACAGGGCCGGAGCAAGCTACACCTTC.

This clonotype was counted at least ten times. The rearrangement joins TRBV5-1 to TRBJ2-3; no definite D call. In germline, CDR1 is SGHRS, CDR2 YFSETQ. The CDR3 is 15 amino acids. V dropped 0 bases and J dropped 2 bases, with 10 bases sitting between them. The CDR3 loop reads CASSLASGFTDTQYF. CDR3 DNA sequence: TGCGCCAGCAGCTTGGCCTCCGGGTTCACAGATACGCAGTATTTT.

This clonotype occurred many times. The rearrangement joins TRBV7-2 to TRBJ2-3; maybe TRBD2 (6 bases). Trimming pared 5 bases from V and 5 bases from J, leaving 14 bases between. The CDR3 contains 14 residues. Germline values: CDR1 SGHTA, CDR2 FQGNSA. The CDR3 spells CASSPGGAQDTQYF. CDR3 nucleotides: TGTGCCAGCAGCCCTGGCGGGGCCCAAGATACGCAGTATTTT.

This clonotype was seen many times. The chain employs TRBV6-1 and TRBJ2-7, with D tentatively TRBD2 (5 bases). Trimming took off 5 bases at V and 0 bases at J, with 11 bases between the two ends. CDR3 size: 14 residues. Germline CDR1 reads MNHNS; CDR2 reads SASEGT. CDR3 amino acids: CASSRFTSSYEQYF. The DNA of the CDR3 is TGTGCCAGCAGTCGATTTACTAGCTCCTACGAGCAGTACTTC.

This clonotype was found a few times. The chain joins TRBV20-1 to TRBJ1-5; 7 nucleotides agree with TRBD1. J lost 7 bases, V lost 1 base, and 4 bases had no gene match. The V gene's germline CDR1 is DFQATT and CDR2 SNEGSKA (reference sequence). The CDR3 contains 13 residues. The DNA of the CDR3 is TGCAGTGCTAGAGGTACAGGGGAACAGCCCCAGCATTTT. Residues: CSARGTGEQPQHF.

To note about this clonotype: A junction end diverges from the germline sequence, so it may reflect a read error. The J gene is TRBJ2-1, the V gene TRBV9; D unclear. This CDR3 is built from 15 residues. Germline V gene sequence: CDR1 SGDLS, CDR2 YYNGEE. The CDR3 is CASSVAYGPHNEQFF. The DNA of the CDR3 is TGTGCCAGCAGCGTAGCCTACGGGCCGCACAATGAACAGTTCTTC. Looking up the rest from reference TRBV9 and TRBJ2-1 gives the full variable domain: DSGVTQTPKHLITATGQRVTLRCSPRSGDLSVYWYQQSLDQGLQFLIQYYNGEERAKGNILERFSAQQFPDLHSELNLSSLELGDSALYFCASSVAYGPHNEQFFGPGTRLTVL.

The table lists this clonotype with a few counts. The chain has TRBV6-1 and TRBJ2-7; D remains ambiguous. V was shortened by 6 bases and J by 4 bases, with 19 bases between the two germline ends. CDR1 is MNHNS, CDR2 SASEGT, per germline. The CDR3 totals 15 residues. CDR3 loop: CASSLRSARLYEQYF. As DNA, the CDR3 is TGTGCCAGCAGCCTACGTTCGGCGCGGTTATACGAGCAGTACTTC.

This clonotype was observed a handful of times. The gene calls are TRBV6-1 and TRBJ2-1; 11 positions agree with TRBD1. V shed 6 bases and J 4 bases; nucleotides not matched to a gene: 5. Germline CDR1 reads MNHNS; CDR2 reads SASEGT. The CDR3 is 15 residues long. CDR3 amino acids: CASSTGQGAYNEQFF. The CDR3 DNA sequence: TGTGCCAGCAGCACAGGACAGGGGGCTTACAATGAGCAGTTCTTC.

The chain uses TRBV7-2 and TRBJ2-1; 8 bases are shared with TRBD2. Germline loops: CDR1 SGHTA, CDR2 FQGNSA. V lost 5 bases to trimming and J lost 2 bases; unmatched junction nucleotides: 5. This CDR3 has 15 amino acids. CDR3 coding DNA: TGTGCCAGCAGCCAGAGCGGGGGAACCTACAATGAGCAGTTCTTC. Its protein product is CASSQSGGTYNEQFF.

As for this clonotype: A much bigger clone sits one base away, suggesting this may be a read error. This sequence joins TRBV11-1 and TRBJ2-7, with 8 bases matching TRBD2. With 5 bases clipped from V and 6 bases from J, the junction kept 9 bases outside the gene matches. The CDR3 extends over 14 amino acids. CDR1 is SGHAT and CDR2 is FQDESV in the germline V gene (reference sequence). The DNA for the CDR3 is TGTGCCAGCAGCAATAGCGGGGCCCCCTTCGAGCAGTACTTC. Translated: CASSNSGAPFEQYF.

This clonotype was observed at least ten times. V and J are TRBV3-1 and TRBJ2-1; no definite D call. V was clipped by 1 base and J by 6 bases, with 4 bases between them. The germline V gene encodes CDR1 LGHDT and CDR2 YNNKEL (reference sequence). The CDR3 totals 12 residues. The CDR3 nucleotides are TGTGCCAGCAGCCAAGTTCCCAATGAGCAGTTCTTC. Its protein is CASSQVPNEQFF.

This clonotype was detected a few times. J is TRBJ2-1 and V is TRBV6-1; D ambiguous. Germline assignment: CDR1 MNHNS and CDR2 SASEGT. With 2 bases removed from V and 5 bases from J, the gap between germline ends came to 19 bases. There are 17 residues in the CDR3. The CDR3 nucleotides read TGTGCCAGCAGTGAATACGTGGCCATCCTAACGGACAATGAGCAGTTCTTC. Translation gives CASSEYVAILTDNEQFF.

This clonotype has a count of ten or more. The chain uses TRBV6-1 and TRBJ1-2; 10 nucleotides line up with TRBD1. The CDR3 extends over 15 amino acids. J gave up 1 base and V 6 bases, and 5 bases lay outside the gene matches. Germline CDR1 MNHNS, CDR2 SASEGT. The CDR3 DNA follows: TGTGCCAGCAGGCTGACAGGGGGCGGTAACTATGGCTACACCTTC. This gives the protein CASRLTGGGNYGYTF.

There are a few counts of this clonotype. The chain has TRBV28 and TRBJ2-5; D is perhaps TRBD1 (7 bases). Germline values: CDR1 MDHEN, CDR2 SYDVKM. The CDR3 totals 17 residues. Trimming left V 5 bases short and J 0 bases short, with 19 bases between. CDR3 DNA sequence: TGTGCCAGCAGTCCTATGCTGGAGGGGGCGTACCAAGAGACCCAGTACTTC. As protein: CASSPMLEGAYQETQYF.